This passage covers 2 T cell receptor beta chains from one sample sequenced in a study of identical twins. MiXCR, run by TCRdb on the 5' RACE reads, gives a single entry per CDR3 protein. Counted here are some 900,000 distinct CDR3 sequences, roughly an eighth occurring once; the ten biggest clones make up 1.5% to 2%. This sample also belongs to another study, concerning yellow fever vaccine responses in identical twins.

Material for sequencing was PBMCs. These receptors all come from a woman aged 18-29 years in good health.

V is TRBV6-1 and J is TRBJ1-5; unclear D gene. V lost 9 bases and J 6 bases, leaving 21 bases between the germline ends. Germline-derived CDR1 and CDR2 are MNHNS and SASEGT. This CDR3 region has 15 residues. The CDR3 nucleotides read TGTGCCAGTCGGCCCCGAGGGCCGCTCGGTCAGCCCCAGCATTTT. As protein: CASRPRGPLGQPQHF.

The V and J genes are TRBV18 and TRBJ2-2, with D tentatively TRBD1 or TRBD2 (5 bases each). CDR1 is KGHSH and CDR2 is LQKENI in the germline V gene. This CDR3 is 16 amino acids long. V lost 2 bases to trimming and J lost 4 bases, with 14 bases between them. CDR3 loop: CASSPSMGTLTGELFF. CDR3 DNA: TGTGCCAGCTCACCATCCATGGGGACCCTCACCGGGGAGCTGTTTTTT.